A selection of T cell receptor beta chains follows, all from one sample in a study of blood T cell repertoires in COVID-19. Assay: immunoSEQ multiplex PCR; the TCRdb copy retains only in-frame clones and omits some. Of some 310,000 clones listed, roughly 84% are singletons. The sequenced material came from peripheral blood. Every receptor here comes from a middle-aged man with active or convalescent COVID-19. The conserved cysteine and the conserved F or W are not part of the CDR3 here.

>TRBV6-2/TRBV6-3|TRBJ2-5|12
ASSPRDFQETQY
>TRBV6-1|TRBJ1-2|11
ASSDLGAYGYT
>TRBV4-3|TRBJ1-6|14
ASSQVFRQGYSPLH
>TRBV19|TRBJ1-5|12
ATYAGAGNQPQH
>TRBV30|TRBJ2-1|10
AWSVLREEQF
>TRBV4-3|TRBJ2-1|18
ASSPELTSGGSRGYNEQF
>TRBV29-1|TRBJ2-7|14
SGTQTGTGGGYEQY
>TRBV9|TRBJ1-6|13
ASSADGTGRSPLH
>TRBV19|TRBJ1-4|12
ASSIRGGNEKLF
>TRBV3-1/TRBV3-2|TRBJ2-7|14
ASSQAPGTTYYEQY
>TRBV4-2|TRBJ1-6|12
ASSHSGVNSPLH
>TRBV27|TRBJ2-1|12
ASSPEIAYNEQF
>TRBV19|TRBJ1-1|11
ASSLTGGTEAF
>TRBV11-2|TRBJ1-1|13
ASSLSSAPTYRAF
>TRBV23-1|TRBJ1-1|11
ASIPRDSTRTF
>TRBV28|TRBJ1-1|12
ASSLQGLNTEAF
>TRBV7-2|TRBJ1-3|13
ASSLSGGAGNTIY
>TRBV19|TRBJ1-5|10
ASSTGWTPQH
>TRBV9|TRBJ1-2|12
ASSVLGAPYGYT
>TRBV11-2|TRBJ2-1|11
ASSTGAWDEQF
>TRBV7-2|TRBJ2-7|12
ASSLGSGGAEQY
>TRBV6-5|TRBJ1-3|11
ASTSGFGNTIY
>TRBV3-1/TRBV3-2|TRBJ2-1|20
ASSQDQVPLAGGPGLYNEQF